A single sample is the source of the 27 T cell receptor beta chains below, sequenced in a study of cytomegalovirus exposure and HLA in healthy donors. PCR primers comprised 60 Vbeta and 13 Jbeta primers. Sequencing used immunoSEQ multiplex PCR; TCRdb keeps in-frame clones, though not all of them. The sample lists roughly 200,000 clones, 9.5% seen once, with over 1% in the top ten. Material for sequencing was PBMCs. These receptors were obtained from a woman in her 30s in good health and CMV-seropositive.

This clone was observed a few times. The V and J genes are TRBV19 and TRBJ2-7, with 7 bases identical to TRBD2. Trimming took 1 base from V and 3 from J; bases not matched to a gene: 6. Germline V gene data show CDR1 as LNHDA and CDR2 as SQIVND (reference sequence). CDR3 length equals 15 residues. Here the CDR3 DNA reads TGTGCCAGTAGTATAGGGCTAGCGGAGGTCTACGAGCAGTACTTC. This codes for CASSIGLAEVYEQYF. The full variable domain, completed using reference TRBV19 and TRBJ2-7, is DGGITQSPKYLFRKEGQNVTLSCEQNLNHDAMYWYRQDPGQGLRLIYYSQIVNDFQKGDIAEGYSVSREKKESFPLTVTSAQKNPTAFYLCASSIGLAEVYEQYFGPGTRLTVT.

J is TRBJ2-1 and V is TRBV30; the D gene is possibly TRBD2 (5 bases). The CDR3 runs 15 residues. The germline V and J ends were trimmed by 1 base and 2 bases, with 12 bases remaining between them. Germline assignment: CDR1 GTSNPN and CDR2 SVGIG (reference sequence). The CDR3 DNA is TGTGCCTGGAGTGGTGGGAGACGGGCCTACAATGAGCAGTTCTTC. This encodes CAWSGGRRAYNEQFF.

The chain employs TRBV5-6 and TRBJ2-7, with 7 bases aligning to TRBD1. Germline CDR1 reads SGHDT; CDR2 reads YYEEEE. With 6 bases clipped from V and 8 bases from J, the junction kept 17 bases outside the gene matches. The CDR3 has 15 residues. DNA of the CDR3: TGTGCCAGCACCTATCTGGGATCAGGGGGTCGGCAGCAGTACTTC. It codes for CASTYLGSGGRQQYF.

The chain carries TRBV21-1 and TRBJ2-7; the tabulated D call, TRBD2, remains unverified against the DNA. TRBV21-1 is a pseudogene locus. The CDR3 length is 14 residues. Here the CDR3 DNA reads TGTGCCAGCAGCATAAGCGGTCACTCCTACGAGCAGTACTTC. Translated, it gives CASSISGHSYEQYF.

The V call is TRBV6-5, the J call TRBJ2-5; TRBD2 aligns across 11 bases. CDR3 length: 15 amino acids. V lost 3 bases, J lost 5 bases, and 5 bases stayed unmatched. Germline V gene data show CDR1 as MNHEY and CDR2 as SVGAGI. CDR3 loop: CASSYSGRAWETQYF. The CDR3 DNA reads TGTGCCAGCAGTTATAGCGGGAGGGCCTGGGAGACCCAGTACTTC.

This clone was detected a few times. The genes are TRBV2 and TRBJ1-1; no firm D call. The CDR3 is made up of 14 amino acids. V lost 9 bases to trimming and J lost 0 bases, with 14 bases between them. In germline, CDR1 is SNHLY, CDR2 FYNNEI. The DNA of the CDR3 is TGTGCCAGAGCAATGGTACAGATGAACACTGAAGCTTTCTTT. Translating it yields CARAMVQMNTEAFF.

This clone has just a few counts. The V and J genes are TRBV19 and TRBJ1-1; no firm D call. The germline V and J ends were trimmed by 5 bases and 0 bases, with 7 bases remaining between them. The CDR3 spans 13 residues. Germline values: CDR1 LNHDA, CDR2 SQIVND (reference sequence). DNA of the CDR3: TGTGCCAGTAGTCAATTCATGAACACTGAAGCTTTCTTT. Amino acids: CASSQFMNTEAFF.

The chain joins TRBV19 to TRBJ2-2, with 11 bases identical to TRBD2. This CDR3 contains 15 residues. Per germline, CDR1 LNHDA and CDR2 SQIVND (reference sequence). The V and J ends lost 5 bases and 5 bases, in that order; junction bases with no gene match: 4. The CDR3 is CASSPTSGNTGELFF. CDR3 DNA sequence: TGTGCCAGTAGTCCGACTAGCGGGAATACCGGGGAGCTGTTTTTT. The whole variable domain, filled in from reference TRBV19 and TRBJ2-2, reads DGGITQSPKYLFRKEGQNVTLSCEQNLNHDAMYWYRQDPGQGLRLIYYSQIVNDFQKGDIAEGYSVSREKKESFPLTVTSAQKNPTAFYLCASSPTSGNTGELFFGEGSRLTVL.

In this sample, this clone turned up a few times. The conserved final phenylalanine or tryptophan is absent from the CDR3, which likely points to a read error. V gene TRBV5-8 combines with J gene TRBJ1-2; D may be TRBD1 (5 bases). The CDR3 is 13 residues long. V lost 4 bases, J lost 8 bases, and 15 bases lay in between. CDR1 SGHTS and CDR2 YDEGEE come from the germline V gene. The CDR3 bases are TGTGCCAGCAGCACAGGTTCGGGTCTGGGCTACACCCTC. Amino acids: CASSTGSGLGYTL.

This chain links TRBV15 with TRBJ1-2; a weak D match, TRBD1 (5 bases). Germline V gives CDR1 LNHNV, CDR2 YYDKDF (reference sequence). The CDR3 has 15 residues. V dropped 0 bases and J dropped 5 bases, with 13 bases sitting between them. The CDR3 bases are TGTGCCACCAGCAGAGACAGGGTACGCAGGTATGGCTACACCTTC. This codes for CATSRDRVRRYGYTF.

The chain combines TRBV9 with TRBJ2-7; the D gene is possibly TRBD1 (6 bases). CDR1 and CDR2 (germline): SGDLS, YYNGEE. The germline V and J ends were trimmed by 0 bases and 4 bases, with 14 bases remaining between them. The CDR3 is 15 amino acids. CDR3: CASSVGDTVLYEQYF. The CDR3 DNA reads TGTGCCAGCAGCGTAGGGGACACGGTTTTGTACGAGCAGTACTTC.

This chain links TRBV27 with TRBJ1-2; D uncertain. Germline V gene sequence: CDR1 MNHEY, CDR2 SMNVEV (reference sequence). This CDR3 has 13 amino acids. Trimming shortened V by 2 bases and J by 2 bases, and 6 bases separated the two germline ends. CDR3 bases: TGTGCCAGCAGTTTAAGAGGGAACTATGGCTACACCTTC. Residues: CASSLRGNYGYTF.

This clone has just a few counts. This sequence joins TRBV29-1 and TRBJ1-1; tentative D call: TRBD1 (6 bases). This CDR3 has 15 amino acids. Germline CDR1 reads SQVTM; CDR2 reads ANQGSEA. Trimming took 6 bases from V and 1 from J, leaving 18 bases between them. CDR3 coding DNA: TGCAGCGTCCGCGAAGCGGGACACCGGAACACTGAAGCTTTCTTT. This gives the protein CSVREAGHRNTEAFF.

CDR3 loop: CASSLTGVRSYEQYF. Here the CDR3 DNA reads TGCGCCAGCAGCTTAACGGGGGTAAGGTCCTACGAGCAGTACTTC. The chain carries TRBV5-1 and TRBJ2-7; a weak D match, TRBD2 (6 bases). The V and J ends lost 2 bases and 1 base respectively, with 13 bases between them. This CDR3 comprises 15 residues. The germline gives CDR1 SGHRS, CDR2 YFSETQ.

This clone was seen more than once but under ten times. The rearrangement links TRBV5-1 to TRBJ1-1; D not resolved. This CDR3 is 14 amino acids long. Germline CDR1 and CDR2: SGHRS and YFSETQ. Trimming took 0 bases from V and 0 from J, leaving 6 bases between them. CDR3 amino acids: CASSLGHLNTEAFF. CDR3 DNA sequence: TGCGCCAGCAGCTTGGGACACTTGAACACTGAAGCTTTCTTT.

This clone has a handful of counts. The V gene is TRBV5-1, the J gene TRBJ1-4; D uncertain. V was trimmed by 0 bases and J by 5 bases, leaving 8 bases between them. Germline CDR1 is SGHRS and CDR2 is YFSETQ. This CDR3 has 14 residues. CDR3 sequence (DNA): TGCGCCAGCAGCTTGGCCATCGGGAATGAAAAACTGTTTTTT. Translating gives CASSLAIGNEKLFF.

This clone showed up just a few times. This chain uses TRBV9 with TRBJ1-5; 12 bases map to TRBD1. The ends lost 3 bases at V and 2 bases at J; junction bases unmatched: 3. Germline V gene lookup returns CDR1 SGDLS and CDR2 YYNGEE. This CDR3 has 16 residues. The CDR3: CASSGGTGGGNQPQHF. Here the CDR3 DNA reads TGTGCCAGCAGCGGCGGGACAGGGGGCGGCAATCAGCCCCAGCATTTT.

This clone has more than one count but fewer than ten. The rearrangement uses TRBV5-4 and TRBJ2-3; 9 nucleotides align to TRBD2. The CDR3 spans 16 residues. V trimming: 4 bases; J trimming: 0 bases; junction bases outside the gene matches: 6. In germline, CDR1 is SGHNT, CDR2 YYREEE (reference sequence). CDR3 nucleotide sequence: TGTGCCAGCAGCCCCGCGGGACTAGCCAGCACAGATACGCAGTATTTT. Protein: CASSPAGLASTDTQYF.

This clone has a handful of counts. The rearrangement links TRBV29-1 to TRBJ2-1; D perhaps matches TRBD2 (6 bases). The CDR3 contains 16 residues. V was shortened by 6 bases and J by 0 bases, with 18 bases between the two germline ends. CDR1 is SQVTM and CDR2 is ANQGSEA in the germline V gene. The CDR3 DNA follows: TGCAGCGTCGCCCTGTTAGCGGCAGGCTCCTACAATGAGCAGTTCTTC. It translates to CSVALLAAGSYNEQFF.

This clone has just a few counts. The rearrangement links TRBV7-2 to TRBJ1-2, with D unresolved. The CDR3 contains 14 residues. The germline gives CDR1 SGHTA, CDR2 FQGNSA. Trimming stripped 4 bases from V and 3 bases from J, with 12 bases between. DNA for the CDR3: TGTGCCAGCAGCTCAGTCATCGGGGACTATGGCTACACCTTC. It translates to CASSSVIGDYGYTF.

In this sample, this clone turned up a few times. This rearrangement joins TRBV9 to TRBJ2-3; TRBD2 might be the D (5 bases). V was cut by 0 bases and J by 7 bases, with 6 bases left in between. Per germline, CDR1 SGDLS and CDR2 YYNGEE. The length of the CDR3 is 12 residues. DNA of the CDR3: TGTGCCAGCAGCGTAGCTAGCCATACGCAGTATTTT. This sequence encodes CASSVASHTQYF.

The CDR3 nucleotides read TGTGCCAGCAGCTCCTCGGTTAGCTCCTGGGGCGGGCAGTACTTC. Translated, it gives CASSSSVSSWGGQYF. V usage is TRBV7-8 and J usage is TRBJ2-7, with TRBD1 as a possible D gene (5 bases). CDR1 and CDR2 (germline): SGHVS, FQNEAQ. The CDR3 totals 15 residues. Trimming pared 4 bases from V and 9 bases from J, leaving 22 bases between.

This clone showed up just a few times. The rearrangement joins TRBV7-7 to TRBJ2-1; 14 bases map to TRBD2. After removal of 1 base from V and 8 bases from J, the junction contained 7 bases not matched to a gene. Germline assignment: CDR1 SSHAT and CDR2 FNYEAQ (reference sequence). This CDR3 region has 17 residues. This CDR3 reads CASSLGPTSGRADEQFF. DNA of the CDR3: TGTGCCAGCAGCTTAGGTCCGACTAGCGGGAGGGCCGATGAGCAGTTCTTC.

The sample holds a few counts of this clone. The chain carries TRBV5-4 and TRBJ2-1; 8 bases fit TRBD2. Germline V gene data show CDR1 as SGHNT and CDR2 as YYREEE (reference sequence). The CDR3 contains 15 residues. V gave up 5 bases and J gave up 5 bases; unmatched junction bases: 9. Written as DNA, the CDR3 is TGTGCCAGCAGGCCAGGACTAGCCGAGCACAATGAGCAGTTCTTC. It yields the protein CASRPGLAEHNEQFF.

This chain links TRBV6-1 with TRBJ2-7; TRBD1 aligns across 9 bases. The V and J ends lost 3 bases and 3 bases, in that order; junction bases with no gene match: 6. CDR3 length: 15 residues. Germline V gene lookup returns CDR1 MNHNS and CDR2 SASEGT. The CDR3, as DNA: TGTGCCAGCAGTGATCCCGGGACAGGGAACTACGAGCAGTACTTC. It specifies CASSDPGTGNYEQYF.

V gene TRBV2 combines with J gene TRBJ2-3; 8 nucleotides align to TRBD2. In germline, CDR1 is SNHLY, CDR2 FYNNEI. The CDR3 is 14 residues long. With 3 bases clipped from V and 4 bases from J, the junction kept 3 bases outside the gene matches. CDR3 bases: TGTGCCAGCAGTGATACCGGGGGGGCAGATACGCAGTATTTT. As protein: CASSDTGGADTQYF.

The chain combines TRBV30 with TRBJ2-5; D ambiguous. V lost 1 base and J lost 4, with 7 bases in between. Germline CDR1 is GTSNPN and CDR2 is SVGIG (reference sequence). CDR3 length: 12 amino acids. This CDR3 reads CAWSEFRETQYF. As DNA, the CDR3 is TGTGCCTGGAGTGAATTTCGAGAGACCCAGTACTTC.